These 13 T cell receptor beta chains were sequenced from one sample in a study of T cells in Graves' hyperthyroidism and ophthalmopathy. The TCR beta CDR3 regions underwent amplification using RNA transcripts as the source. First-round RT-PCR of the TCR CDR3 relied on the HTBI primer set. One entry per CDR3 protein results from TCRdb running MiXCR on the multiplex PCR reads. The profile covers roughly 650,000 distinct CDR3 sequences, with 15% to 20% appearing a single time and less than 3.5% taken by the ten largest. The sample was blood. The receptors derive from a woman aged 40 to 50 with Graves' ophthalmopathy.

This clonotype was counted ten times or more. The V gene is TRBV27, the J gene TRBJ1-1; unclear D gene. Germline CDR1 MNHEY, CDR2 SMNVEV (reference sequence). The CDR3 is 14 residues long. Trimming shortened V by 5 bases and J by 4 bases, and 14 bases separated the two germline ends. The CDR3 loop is CASSDTKVFTEAFF. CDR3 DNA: TGTGCCAGCAGTGATACAAAGGTCTTCACTGAAGCTTTCTTT.

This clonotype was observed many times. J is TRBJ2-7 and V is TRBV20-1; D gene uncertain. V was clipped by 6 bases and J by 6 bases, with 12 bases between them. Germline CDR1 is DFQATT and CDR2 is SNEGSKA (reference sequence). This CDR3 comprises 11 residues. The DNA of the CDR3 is TGCAGTGCACCTATTATTGGCGAGCAGTACTTC. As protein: CSAPIIGEQYF.

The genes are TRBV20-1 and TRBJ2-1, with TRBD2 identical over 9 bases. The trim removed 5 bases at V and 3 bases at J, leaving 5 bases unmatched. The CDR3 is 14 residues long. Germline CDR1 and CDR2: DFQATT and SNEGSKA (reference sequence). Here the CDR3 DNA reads TGCAGTGCTCCATCTAGCGGGAACTACAATGAGCAGTTCTTC. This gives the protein CSAPSSGNYNEQFF.

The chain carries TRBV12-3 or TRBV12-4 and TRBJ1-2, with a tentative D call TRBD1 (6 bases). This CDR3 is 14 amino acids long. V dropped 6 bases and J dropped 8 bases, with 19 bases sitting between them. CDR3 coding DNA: TGTGCCAGCAGGGCTCGGGGGCCAGCCGGGGGCTACACCTTC. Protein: CASRARGPAGGYTF.

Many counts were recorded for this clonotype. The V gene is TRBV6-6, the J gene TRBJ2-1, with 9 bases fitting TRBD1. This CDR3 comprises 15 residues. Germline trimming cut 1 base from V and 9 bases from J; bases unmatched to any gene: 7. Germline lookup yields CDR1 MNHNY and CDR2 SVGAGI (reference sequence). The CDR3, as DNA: TGTGCCAGCAGTTACTTAGGGACAGGGTTTGGTGAGCAGTTCTTC. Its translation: CASSYLGTGFGEQFF.

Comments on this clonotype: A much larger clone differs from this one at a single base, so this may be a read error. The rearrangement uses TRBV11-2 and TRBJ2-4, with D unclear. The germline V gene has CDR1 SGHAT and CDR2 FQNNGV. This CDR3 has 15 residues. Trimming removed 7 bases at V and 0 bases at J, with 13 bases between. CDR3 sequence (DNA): TGTGCCAGCAACTCCCCCCCGTTAGCCAAAAACATTCAGTACTTC. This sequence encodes CASNSPPLAKNIQYF.

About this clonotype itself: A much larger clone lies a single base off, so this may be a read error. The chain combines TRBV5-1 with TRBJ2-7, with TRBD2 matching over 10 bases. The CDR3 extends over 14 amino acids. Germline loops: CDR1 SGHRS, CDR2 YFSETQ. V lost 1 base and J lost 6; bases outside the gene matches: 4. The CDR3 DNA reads TGCGCCAGCAGCTTGAGTAGCGGGAGGTCCGAGCAGTACTTC. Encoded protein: CASSLSSGRSEQYF.

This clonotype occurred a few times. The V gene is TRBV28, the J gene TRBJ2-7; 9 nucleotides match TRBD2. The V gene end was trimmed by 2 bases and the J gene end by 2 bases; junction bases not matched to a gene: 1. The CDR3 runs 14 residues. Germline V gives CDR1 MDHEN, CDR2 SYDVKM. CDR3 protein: CASSLIAGAYEQYF. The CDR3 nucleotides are TGTGCCAGCAGTTTAATAGCGGGGGCCTACGAGCAGTACTTC.

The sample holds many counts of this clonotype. CDR3 DNA sequence: TGTGCCAGCAGCGTCCGGGACACTAACACCGGGGAGCTGTTTTTT. It codes for CASSVRDTNTGELFF. The rearrangement joins TRBV11-2 to TRBJ2-2, with D possibly being TRBD1 (6 bases). Germline CDR1 reads SGHAT; CDR2 reads FQNNGV. The CDR3 covers 15 residues. Trimming removed 5 bases from V and 2 bases from J, with 12 bases in between.

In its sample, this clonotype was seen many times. The CDR3 DNA reads TGTGCCAGCAGCAAAAGGGGCTACGAGCAGTACTTC. It yields the protein CASSKRGYEQYF. The rearrangement joins TRBV3-1 to TRBJ2-7; weak D call: TRBD1 (5 bases). Germline-derived CDR1 and CDR2 are LGHDT and YNNKEL (reference sequence). The CDR3 totals 12 residues. With 5 bases removed from V and 3 bases from J, the gap between germline ends came to 8 bases.

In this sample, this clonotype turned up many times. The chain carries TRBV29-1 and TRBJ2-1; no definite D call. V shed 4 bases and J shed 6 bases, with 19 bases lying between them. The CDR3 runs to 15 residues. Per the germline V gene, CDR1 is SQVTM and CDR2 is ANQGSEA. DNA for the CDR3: TGCAGCGTTGGATTGAGTGGCGGAATCGGCAATGAGCAGTTCTTC. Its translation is CSVGLSGGIGNEQFF.

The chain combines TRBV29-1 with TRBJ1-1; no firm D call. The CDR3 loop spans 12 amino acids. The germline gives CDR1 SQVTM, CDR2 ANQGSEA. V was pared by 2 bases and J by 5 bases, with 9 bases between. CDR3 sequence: CSVENDRTEAFF. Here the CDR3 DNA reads TGCAGCGTTGAAAACGACCGTACTGAAGCTTTCTTT.

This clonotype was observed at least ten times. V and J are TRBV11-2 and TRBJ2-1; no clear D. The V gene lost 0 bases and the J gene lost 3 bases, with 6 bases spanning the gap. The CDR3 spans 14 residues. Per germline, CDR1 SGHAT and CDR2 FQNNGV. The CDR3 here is CASSLDLGYNEQFF. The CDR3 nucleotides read TGTGCCAGCAGCTTAGATTTGGGCTACAATGAGCAGTTCTTC.